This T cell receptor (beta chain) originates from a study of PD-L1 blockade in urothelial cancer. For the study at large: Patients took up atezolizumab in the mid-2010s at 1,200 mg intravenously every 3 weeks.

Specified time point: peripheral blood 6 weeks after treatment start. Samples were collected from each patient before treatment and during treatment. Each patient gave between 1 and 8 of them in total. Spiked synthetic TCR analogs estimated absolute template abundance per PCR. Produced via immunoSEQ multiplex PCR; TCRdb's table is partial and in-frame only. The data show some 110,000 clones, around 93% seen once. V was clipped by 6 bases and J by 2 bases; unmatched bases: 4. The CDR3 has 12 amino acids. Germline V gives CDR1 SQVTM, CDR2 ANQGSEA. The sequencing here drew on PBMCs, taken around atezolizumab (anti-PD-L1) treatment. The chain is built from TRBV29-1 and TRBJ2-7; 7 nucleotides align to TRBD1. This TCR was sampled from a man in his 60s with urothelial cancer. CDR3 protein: CSVRDSTYEQYF. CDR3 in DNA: TGCAGCGTCCGGGACAGTACCTACGAGCAGTACTTC.